This passage covers 20 T cell receptor beta chains from one sample sequenced in a study of T cell responses to AZD1222 COVID-19 vaccine. The method was immunoSEQ multiplex PCR; TCRdb's version includes in-frame clones alone and lacks a portion of them. The sample records about 150,000 clones, almost 85% being singletons. Sample: peripheral blood, taken 28 days after the second dose of the MenACWY control vaccine. Source of these receptors: an adult who received the MenACWY meningococcal vaccine as a control.

Remarks on this clone: An end of the junction does not agree with germline; a read error may underlie this. J is TRBJ2-1 and V is TRBV5-4; the match to TRBD1 covers 10 bases. Per germline, CDR1 SGHNT and CDR2 YYREEE (reference sequence). The CDR3 has 15 residues. DNA of the CDR3: TGTGCCAGCAGCAAGGCGGGGACAGGGGCTAATGTGCAGTTCTTC. It specifies CASSKAGTGANVQFF.

The CDR3 DNA reads TGTGCCAGCAGCTTGGAACGGATAGGGGGCGGTGAAAAACTGTTTTTT. This gives the protein CASSLERIGGGEKLFF. V usage is TRBV5-8 and J usage is TRBJ1-4; 7 bases match TRBD1. The CDR3 is 16 residues long. Unmatched junction bases numbered 9, after V lost 0 bases and J lost 7 bases. The V gene's germline CDR1 is SGHTS and CDR2 YDEGEE. The full variable domain, rest sourced from reference TRBV5-8 and TRBJ1-4, is EAGVTQSPTHLIKTRGQQATLRCSPISGHTSVYWYQQALGLGLQFLLWYDEGEERNRGNFPPRFSGRQFPNYSSELNVNALELEDSALYLCASSLERIGGGEKLFFGSGTQLSVL.

In the case of this clone: At one boundary the junction diverges from the germline segment, which might be a read error. The V and J genes are TRBV6-1 and TRBJ1-1; unclear D gene. The CDR3 consists of 12 residues. The germline V gene encodes CDR1 MNHNS and CDR2 SASEGT. The CDR3 sequence is CASSESWVAGLF. The CDR3 bases are TGTGCCAGCAGTGAAAGCTGGGTGGCAGGACTCTTT.

This clone was detected a few times. J is TRBJ2-2 and V is TRBV4-2, with D tentatively TRBD2 (5 bases). Germline CDR1 and CDR2: LGHNA and YNFKEQ. The CDR3 consists of 16 residues. V lost 0 bases to trimming and J lost 4 bases, with 12 bases between them. As DNA, the CDR3 is TGTGCCAGCAGCCAAGAGTATGGGAGAAGCACCGGGGAGCTGTTTTTT. Translation: CASSQEYGRSTGELFF.

J is TRBJ2-7 and V is TRBV18; no clear D gene. From germline, CDR1 is KGHSH and CDR2 LQKENI. V was pared by 4 bases and J by 2 bases, with 6 bases between. The length of the CDR3 is 12 residues. CDR3 residues: CASSRYTYEQYF. For the CDR3, the DNA is TGTGCCAGCTCACGCTATACCTACGAGCAGTACTTC.

Comments on this clone: Since no conserved phenylalanine or tryptophan closes the CDR3, a read error is the likely cause. No DNA is shown, since the ends of the CDR3 on it are uncertain; the CDR3 is the one TCRdb lists. The chain employs TRBV11-2 and TRBJ2-7. Germline CDR1 reads SGHAT; CDR2 reads FQNNGV. The CDR3 extends over 13 residues, inclusive of both ends. The CDR3 protein is CASSLQPRDPLSI.

A single count supports this clone. The V and J genes are TRBV7-8 and TRBJ2-1, with D possibly being TRBD2 (7 bases). The CDR3 consists of 19 residues. The germline gives CDR1 SGHVS, CDR2 FQNEAQ. The germline V and J ends were trimmed by 1 base and 10 bases, with 29 bases remaining between them. The CDR3 bases are TGTGCCAGCAGCTTAGAAGGAGCGTGGGGGGGACACGGCCGACGAGAGCAGTTCTTC. Encoded protein: CASSLEGAWGGHGRREQFF.

This clone came up once. The chain is built from TRBV5-4 and TRBJ2-1; D is possibly TRBD1 (6 bases). The V gene's germline CDR1 is SGHNT and CDR2 YYREEE (reference sequence). The CDR3 is 14 amino acids. Trimming took 4 bases from V and 6 from J, leaving 14 bases between them. The CDR3, as DNA: TGTGCCAGCAGCCGGACAGAAGTCAGCAATGAGCAGTTCTTC. Translating it yields CASSRTEVSNEQFF.

The V gene is TRBV7-8, the J gene TRBJ1-5; TRBD1 agrees at 7 bases. Germline trimming cut 4 bases from V and 1 base from J; bases unmatched to any gene: 4. This CDR3 has 15 residues. Germline values: CDR1 SGHVS, CDR2 FQNEAQ. CDR3 nucleotides: TGTGCCAGCAGCTACCTGGGACAGAGCAATCAGCCCCAGCATTTT. It encodes CASSYLGQSNQPQHF.

The genes are TRBV29-1 and TRBJ2-7; 11 bases fit TRBD1. This CDR3 has 13 residues. The V gene's germline CDR1 is SQVTM and CDR2 ANQGSEA. The V and J ends lost 7 bases and 0 bases, in that order; junction bases with no gene match: 2. The CDR3 DNA reads as TGCAGCGCCGGGACAGGGGGCTCCTACGAGCAGTACTTC. Its translation is CSAGTGGSYEQYF.

The V and J genes are TRBV10-2 and TRBJ1-1; weak D call: TRBD1 (5 bases). Looked up from germline, CDR1 is WSHSY and CDR2 is SAAADI. This CDR3 is 14 amino acids long. V was pared by 2 bases and J by 4 bases, with 11 bases between. CDR3 loop: CASSEAGSFTEAFF. The DNA of the CDR3 is TGCGCCAGCAGTGAGGCAGGGAGTTTCACTGAAGCTTTCTTT.

This clone was detected only once. The rearrangement joins TRBV29-1 to TRBJ1-2, with D possibly matching TRBD1 (6 bases). The length of the CDR3 is 14 residues. Deletions cut 1 base from V and 7 bases from J, with 16 bases between. CDR1 is SQVTM, CDR2 ANQGSEA, per germline. The CDR3 coding sequence is TGCAGCGTTGAAGTGGGGGGGCGCGTTAGTGGCTACACCTTC. This gives the protein CSVEVGGRVSGYTF.

The chain joins TRBV7-2 to TRBJ2-3; 11 nucleotides agree with TRBD2. Losses at the gene ends were 5 bases for V and 5 bases for J; bases not matched to a gene: 6. The germline V gene encodes CDR1 SGHTA and CDR2 FQGNSA. The CDR3 spans 15 residues. For the CDR3, the DNA is TGTGCCAGCAGCCCTCTAGCGGGAGGAAAAGATACGCAGTATTTT. It yields the protein CASSPLAGGKDTQYF.

V and J are TRBV11-3 and TRBJ1-1; possibly TRBD1 for D (6 bases). Germline V CDR1 and CDR2: SGHNT, YENEEA. This CDR3 region has 12 residues. V lost 5 bases, J lost 11 bases, and 15 bases lay in between. The DNA for the CDR3 is TGTGCCAGCAGCGCCAACAGGGTGTGGGCTTTCTTT. It specifies CASSANRVWAFF.

This clone was seen more than once but under ten times. The chain has TRBV18 and TRBJ2-1; 9 bases map to TRBD2. The CDR3 contains 19 residues. From germline, CDR1 is KGHSH and CDR2 LQKENI. The ends lost 3 bases at V and 2 bases at J; junction bases unmatched: 14. CDR3 coding DNA: TGTGCCAGCTCACCTGGGGGTTATAGCGGGAGCTCGACCTACAATGAGCAGTTCTTC. As protein: CASSPGGYSGSSTYNEQFF.

The CDR3: CASSLRASGYQETQYF. The CDR3, as DNA: TGTGCCAGCAGCTTAAGGGCTAGCGGCTACCAAGAGACCCAGTACTTC. V usage is TRBV11-2 and J usage is TRBJ2-5; 7 bases are a match to TRBD2. V was pared by 2 bases and J by 0 bases, with 6 bases of the junction left unmatched. This CDR3 is built from 16 residues. Germline CDR1 and CDR2: SGHAT and FQNNGV.

The V gene is TRBV9, the J gene TRBJ1-1, with no clear D. Looked up from germline, CDR1 is SGDLS and CDR2 is YYNGEE. Deletions cut 4 bases from V and 2 bases from J, with 15 bases between. The CDR3 runs 15 residues. The DNA of the CDR3 is TGTGCCAGCAGCTCTCCCCCCCTGGGCAACACTGAAGCTTTCTTT. Its translation: CASSSPPLGNTEAFF.

The rearrangement joins TRBV7-2 to TRBJ2-7; D is uncertain. CDR3 length: 12 residues. Germline CDR1 is SGHTA and CDR2 is FQGNSA. The ends were cut back, 5 bases at V and 6 bases at J, with 11 bases in the middle. The CDR3 reads CASSETFFEQYF. The DNA for the CDR3 is TGTGCCAGCAGCGAAACATTTTTCGAGCAGTACTTC.

The rearrangement joins TRBV6-1 to TRBJ2-1; 7 positions agree with TRBD1. This CDR3 region has 15 residues. Germline values: CDR1 MNHNS, CDR2 SASEGT. J lost 1 base, V lost 2 bases, and 2 bases had no gene match. The CDR3 region has the DNA TGTGCCAGCAGTGAATTGACAGGGTCCTACAATGAGCAGTTCTTC. This gives the protein CASSELTGSYNEQFF.

This chain's CDR3 is CASSIGQNSPLHF. Here the CDR3 DNA reads TGCGCCAGCAGCATTGGACAGAATTCACCCCTCCACTTT. The chain recombines TRBV5-1 with TRBJ1-6, with D possibly being TRBD1 (6 bases). The CDR3 sequence is 13 residues long. V was clipped by 4 bases and J by 7 bases, with 9 bases between them. CDR1 SGHRS and CDR2 YFSETQ come from the germline V gene.